The 22 T cell receptor beta chains reported below all come from one sample, sequenced in a study of glioma-infiltrating T cells after dendritic cell vaccination. The sample's time point: after dendritic cell vaccination, including at tumor progression/relapse. The table came from immunoSEQ multiplex PCR; TCRdb's copy has only in-frame clones and leaves some out. The sample contains approximately 85,000 clones, roughly 85% of which appear only once. The input for sequencing was blood, taken after dendritic cell vaccination. These TCRs come from a human donor with glioblastoma.

This chain uses TRBV4-1 with TRBJ1-3; D is perhaps TRBD1 (5 bases). Germline lookup yields CDR1 MGHRA and CDR2 YSYEKL. This CDR3 region has 15 residues. The germline V and J ends were trimmed by 3 bases and 2 bases, with 11 bases remaining between them. Written as DNA, the CDR3 is TGCGCCAGCAGCCAGACAGAGAAGGCTGGAAACACCATATATTTT. Protein sequence: CASSQTEKAGNTIYF.

V gene TRBV25-1 combines with J gene TRBJ2-7, with 7 bases aligning to TRBD1. CDR3 length: 15 amino acids. Germline V gives CDR1 MGHDK, CDR2 SYGVNS. V lost 6 bases and J lost 4; bases outside the gene matches: 12. CDR3 sequence (DNA): TGTGCCAGCAGCAACACTTGGGACAGACAGTACGAGCAGTACTTC. Translation gives CASSNTWDRQYEQYF.

This rearrangement joins TRBV5-6 to TRBJ2-1; a possible D gene is TRBD2 (6 bases). V lost 0 bases and J lost 0, with 16 bases in between. Germline lookup yields CDR1 SGHDT and CDR2 YYEEEE. The CDR3 runs 18 residues. The CDR3 is CASSLARGRASSYNEQFF. CDR3 nucleotide sequence: TGTGCCAGCAGCTTGGCGCGGGGTAGGGCGAGCTCCTACAATGAGCAGTTCTTC.

The chain combines TRBV4-1 with TRBJ2-1; possibly TRBD2 for D (6 bases). The CDR3 covers 16 residues. The germline V gene encodes CDR1 MGHRA and CDR2 YSYEKL. V was pared by 1 base and J by 1 base, with 11 bases between. This CDR3 reads CASSQGLALSYNEQFF. The CDR3 nucleotides read TGCGCCAGCAGCCAAGGGCTAGCGCTTTCCTACAATGAGCAGTTCTTC.

This clone was seen only a few times. The genes are TRBV13 and TRBJ2-7; 9 bases fit TRBD1. CDR3 length: 15 residues. Germline assignment: CDR1 PRHDT and CDR2 FYEKMQ (reference sequence). The junction had 7 bases not matched to a gene; V was cut back by 5 bases and J by 2 bases. Here the CDR3 reads CASSRSRDRAYEQYF. DNA for the CDR3: TGTGCCAGCAGCCGCTCTAGGGACAGGGCCTACGAGCAGTACTTC.

V and J are TRBV4-3 and TRBJ1-2; 8 positions agree with TRBD1. The CDR3 extends over 14 amino acids. Trimming removed 2 bases from V and 5 bases from J; junction bases left unmatched: 4. Germline V CDR1 and CDR2: LGHNA, YSLEER. CDR3 nucleotide sequence: TGCGCCAGCAGCCAACTACAGGGGGGATATGGCTACACCTTC. This encodes CASSQLQGGYGYTF.

The chain recombines TRBV19 with TRBJ2-3, with a weak D call TRBD2 (5 bases). Trimming cost V 5 bases and J 8 bases, with 26 bases left between them. The CDR3 consists of 17 residues. Germline CDR1 LNHDA, CDR2 SQIVND (reference sequence). Here the CDR3 reads CASSPPSRSSGTFTQYF. The CDR3 coding sequence is TGTGCCAGTAGTCCCCCTAGCCGGAGTTCGGGCACATTTACGCAGTATTTT.

CDR3 nucleotide sequence: TGTGCCTGGAGTGGAGGACTAGCGGGAACCGGGGAGCTGTTTTTT. Protein sequence: CAWSGGLAGTGELFF. This chain joins TRBV30 and TRBJ2-2, with 12 bases aligning to TRBD2. This CDR3 is 15 amino acids long. Germline CDR1 GTSNPN, CDR2 SVGIG (reference sequence). J was trimmed by 5 bases and V by 1 base; bases with no gene match: 2.

With regard to this clone: Its ends do not fully match the called genes, so a read error is possible. The chain joins TRBV4-1 to TRBJ2-7, with TRBD2 identical over 7 bases. This CDR3 comprises 13 residues. CDR1 is MGHRA and CDR2 is YSYEKL in the germline V gene. The CDR3 sequence: CASSQDVGGVHVF. The CDR3 bases are TGCGCCAGCAGCCAAGATGTGGGAGGGGTTCACGTCTTC.

The chain couples TRBV5-1 to TRBJ2-7; D possibly corresponds to TRBD1 (6 bases). Per germline, CDR1 SGHRS and CDR2 YFSETQ. V lost 4 bases, J lost 0 bases, and 8 bases lay in between. This CDR3 has 13 amino acids. CDR3 in DNA: TGCGCCAGCAGCCAGGGGAACTCCTACGAGCAGTACTTC. Translated, it gives CASSQGNSYEQYF.

The chain carries TRBV5-6 and TRBJ2-1; 8 bases align to TRBD1. Germline values: CDR1 SGHDT, CDR2 YYEEEE. V was clipped by 1 base and J by 3 bases; unmatched bases: 9. CDR3 length: 17 amino acids. CDR3 coding DNA: TGTGCCAGCAGCTTGATCCCCCGGACAGGGTACTACAATGAGCAGTTCTTC. Translating gives CASSLIPRTGYYNEQFF.

This chain connects TRBV5-4 to TRBJ1-3, with D unclear. Trimming cost V 0 bases and J 1 base, with 5 bases left between them. Germline assignment: CDR1 SGHNT and CDR2 YYREEE (reference sequence). This CDR3 region has 14 residues. The CDR3 loop is CASSLDGSGNTIYF. In nucleotides, the CDR3 is TGTGCCAGCAGCTTGGACGGTTCTGGAAACACCATATATTTT.

This chain links TRBV5-6 with TRBJ2-2, with TRBD1 matching over 10 bases. J gave up 5 bases and V 4 bases, and 5 bases lay outside the gene matches. Per the germline V gene, CDR1 is SGHDT and CDR2 is YYEEEE. CDR3 length: 15 amino acids. CDR3 coding DNA: TGTGCCAGCAGCCAGTTGGACAGGGGGACCGGGGAGCTGTTTTTT. Protein: CASSQLDRGTGELFF.

The chain combines TRBV15 with TRBJ2-1; 7 bases are shared with TRBD2. This CDR3 has 15 residues. Trimming at V came to 6 bases and at J to 4 bases, leaving 9 bases not matched to a gene. The V gene's germline CDR1 is LNHNV and CDR2 YYDKDF (reference sequence). The CDR3 sequence is CATSSSGTVYNEQFF. The CDR3 coding sequence is TGTGCCACCAGTTCGAGCGGGACGGTTTACAATGAGCAGTTCTTC.

The genes are TRBV28 and TRBJ2-5; possibly TRBD2 for D (6 bases). Germline CDR1 is MDHEN and CDR2 is SYDVKM. This CDR3 is built from 15 residues. Trimming pared 4 bases from V and 8 bases from J, leaving 20 bases between. CDR3 protein: CASSSRGRSLFTQYF. The DNA for the CDR3 is TGTGCCAGCAGTTCCCGGGGGAGGTCTCTTTTCACCCAGTACTTC.

The chain employs TRBV7-2 and TRBJ2-2; weak D call: TRBD1 (7 bases). The ends were cut back, 3 bases at V and 6 bases at J, with 14 bases in the middle. Germline V gene data show CDR1 as SGHTA and CDR2 as FQGNSA. The CDR3 consists of 15 residues. CDR3 in DNA: TGTGCCAGCAGCTTTTACCAGGGGGGAGCCGGGGAGCTGTTTTTT. It translates to CASSFYQGGAGELFF.

This chain connects TRBV6-4 to TRBJ2-2; TRBD2 matches 9 bases. The CDR3 loop spans 15 amino acids. With V trimmed by 8 bases and J by 2 bases, 6 bases remained unmatched. CDR1 and CDR2 (germline): MRHNA, SNTAGT. As DNA, the CDR3 is TGTGCCAGCGCCCCAGCGGGGGGCAACACCGGGGAGCTGTTTTTT. This sequence encodes CASAPAGGNTGELFF.

This chain links TRBV7-2 with TRBJ2-5; D is unresolved. The CDR3 has 14 residues. The V end lost 4 bases, the J end lost 4 bases, and 13 bases lay between the germline ends. Germline CDR1 reads SGHTA; CDR2 reads FQGNSA. CDR3 nucleotide sequence: TGTGCCAGCAGCTCTCTGGGCAGTTTAGAGACCCAGTACTTC. Translated: CASSSLGSLETQYF. The entire variable domain, with the rest obtained from reference TRBV7-2 and TRBJ2-5, is as follows: GAGVSQSPSNKVTEKGKDVELRCDPISGHTALYWYRQSLGQGLEFLIYFQGNSAPDKSGLPSDRFSAERTGGSVSTLTIQRTQQEDSAVYLCASSSLGSLETQYFGPGTRLLVL.

This clone was detected once. This rearrangement joins TRBV13 to TRBJ2-7; TRBD1 agrees at 11 bases. This CDR3 is built from 13 residues. Germline V CDR1 and CDR2: PRHDT, FYEKMQ (reference sequence). V was pared by 5 bases and J by 6 bases, with 3 bases of the junction left unmatched. The CDR3, as DNA: TGTGCCAGCAGCACGGGACAGGGGGTCGAGCAGTACTTC. Its protein is CASSTGQGVEQYF. Full variable domain (missing parts from reference TRBV13 and TRBJ2-7): AAGVIQSPRHLIKEKRETATLKCYPIPRHDTVYWYQQGPGQDPQFLISFYEKMQSDKGSIPDRFSAQQFSDYHSELNMSSLELGDSALYFCASSTGQGVEQYFGPGTRLTVT.

This chain links TRBV2 with TRBJ1-4, with D possibly TRBD1 on 6 matching bases. The germline gives CDR1 SNHLY, CDR2 FYNNEI. The CDR3 is made up of 13 amino acids. Trimming took off 6 bases at V and 8 bases at J, with 13 bases between the two ends. The CDR3 nucleotides are TGTGCCAGCAGGGACAGAGGGGAGGAAAAACTGTTTTTT. This encodes CASRDRGEEKLFF. The full variable domain, with the rest looked up from reference TRBV2 and TRBJ1-4, is EPEVTQTPSHQVTQMGQEVILRCVPISNHLYFYWYRQILGQKVEFLVSFYNNEISEKSEIFDDQFSVERPDGSNFTLKIRSTKLEDSAMYFCASRDRGEEKLFFGSGTQLSVL.

The rearrangement links TRBV5-1 to TRBJ2-2; 7 bases align to TRBD1. Germline assignment: CDR1 SGHRS and CDR2 YFSETQ. The V gene end was trimmed by 4 bases and the J gene end by 1 base; junction bases not matched to a gene: 4. This CDR3 contains 15 residues. This chain's CDR3 is CASSIRTGNTGELFF. The CDR3 nucleotides read TGCGCCAGCAGCATTCGGACAGGGAACACCGGGGAGCTGTTTTTT.

The chain joins TRBV7-2 to TRBJ2-2, with 7 bases matching TRBD1. Germline CDR1 is SGHTA and CDR2 is FQGNSA. V shed 2 bases and J 1 base; nucleotides not matched to a gene: 4. The CDR3 length is 16 residues. Here the CDR3 DNA reads TGTGCCAGCAGCTTATTGGGACAGCTGAACACCGGGGAGCTGTTTTTT. As protein: CASSLLGQLNTGELFF.